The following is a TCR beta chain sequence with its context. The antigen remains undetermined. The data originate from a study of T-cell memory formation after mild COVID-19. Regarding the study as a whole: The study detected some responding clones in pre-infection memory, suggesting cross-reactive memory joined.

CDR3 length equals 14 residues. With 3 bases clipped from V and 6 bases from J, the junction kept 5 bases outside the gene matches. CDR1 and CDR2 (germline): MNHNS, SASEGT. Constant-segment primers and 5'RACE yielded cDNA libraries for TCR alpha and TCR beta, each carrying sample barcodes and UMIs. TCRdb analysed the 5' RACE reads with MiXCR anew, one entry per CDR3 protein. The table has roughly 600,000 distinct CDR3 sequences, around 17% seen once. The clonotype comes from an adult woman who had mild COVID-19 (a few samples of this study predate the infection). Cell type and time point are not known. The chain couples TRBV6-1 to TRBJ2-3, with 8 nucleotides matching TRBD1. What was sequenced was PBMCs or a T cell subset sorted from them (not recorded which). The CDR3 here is CASSDRTGIDTQYF. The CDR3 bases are TGTGCCAGCAGTGACCGGACAGGGATTGATACGCAGTATTTT.